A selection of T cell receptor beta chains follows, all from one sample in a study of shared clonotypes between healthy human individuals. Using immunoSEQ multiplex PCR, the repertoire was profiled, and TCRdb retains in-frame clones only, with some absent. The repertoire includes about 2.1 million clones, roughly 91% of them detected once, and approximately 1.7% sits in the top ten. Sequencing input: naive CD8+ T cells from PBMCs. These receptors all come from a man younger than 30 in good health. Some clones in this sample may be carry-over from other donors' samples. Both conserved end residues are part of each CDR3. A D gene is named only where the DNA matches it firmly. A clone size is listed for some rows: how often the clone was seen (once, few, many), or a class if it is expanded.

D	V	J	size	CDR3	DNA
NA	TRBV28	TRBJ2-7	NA	CASSLALTRTTYEQYF	TGTGCCAGCAGTCTCGCTTTGACAAGGACCACCTACGAGCAGTACTTC
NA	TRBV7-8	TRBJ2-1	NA	CASSLTAEDNEQFF	TGTGCCAGCAGCCTGACAGCGGAGGACAATGAGCAGTTCTTC
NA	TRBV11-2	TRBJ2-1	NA	CASSLDGLSGHSPYNEQFF	TGTGCCAGCAGCTTAGACGGATTAAGCGGCCACTCCCCCTACAATGAGCAGTTCTTC
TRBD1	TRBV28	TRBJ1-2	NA	CASSLFRQGVGYGYTF	TGTGCCAGCAGTTTATTCCGACAGGGGGTCGGCTATGGCTACACCTTC
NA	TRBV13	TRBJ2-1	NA	CASSLWQSGNNEQFF	TGTGCCAGCAGCTTATGGCAATCGGGGAACAATGAGCAGTTCTTC
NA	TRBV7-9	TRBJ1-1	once	CASNQFGLGLPEAFF	TGTGCCAGCAACCAATTCGGGCTCGGCCTCCCTGAAGCTTTCTTT
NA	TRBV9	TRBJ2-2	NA	CASSPSLGTGELFF	TGTGCCAGCAGCCCATCACTAGGGACCGGGGAGCTGTTTTTT
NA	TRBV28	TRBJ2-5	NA	CASSFLQENQETQYF	TGTGCCAGCAGTTTCCTACAGGAAAACCAAGAGACCCAGTACTTC
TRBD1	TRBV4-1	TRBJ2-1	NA	CASSQGGGRNEQFF	TGCGCCAGCAGCCAAGGAGGGGGCCGCAATGAGCAGTTCTTC
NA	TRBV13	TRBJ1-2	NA	CASGEGGSLGYGYTF	TGTGCCAGTGGGGAAGGTGGCAGCTTGGGCTATGGCTACACCTTC
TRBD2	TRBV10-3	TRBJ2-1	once	CAIRSREGYNEQFF	TGTGCCATCAGGTCGCGGGAGGGATACAATGAGCAGTTCTTC
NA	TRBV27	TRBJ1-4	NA	CASSKGTSIGLKTNEKLFF	TGTGCCAGCAGTAAAGGGACATCAATTGGGTTGAAAACTAATGAAAAACTGTTTTTT
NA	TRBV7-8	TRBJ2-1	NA	CASSLPANEQFF	TGTGCCAGCAGCTTACCAGCCAATGAGCAGTTCTTC
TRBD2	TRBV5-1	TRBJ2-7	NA	CASSAGTSGYYEQYF	TGCGCCAGCAGCGCCGGGACTAGCGGTTACTACGAGCAGTACTTC
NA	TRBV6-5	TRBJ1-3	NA	CASSPPPGNTIYF	TGTGCCAGCAGTCCCCCACCTGGAAACACCATATATTTT
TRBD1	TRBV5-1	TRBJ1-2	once	CASVSDSGQGYGYTF	TGCGCCAGCGTATCCGACTCGGGACAGGGCTATGGCTACACCTTC
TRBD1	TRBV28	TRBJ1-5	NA	CASSPILIPTGRNQPQHF	TGTGCCAGCAGCCCCATACTAATCCCGACAGGGCGCAATCAGCCCCAGCATTTT
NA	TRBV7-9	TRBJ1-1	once	CASSRWDRRNTEAFF	TGTGCCAGCAGCAGGTGGGACCGGAGGAACACTGAAGCTTTCTTT
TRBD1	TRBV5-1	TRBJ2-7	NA	CASSWTGSYEQYF	TGCGCCAGCAGCTGGACAGGGTCCTACGAGCAGTACTTC
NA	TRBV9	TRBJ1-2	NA	CASSGRKNPHGYTF	TGTGCCAGCAGCGGACGCAAGAATCCCCATGGCTACACCTTC
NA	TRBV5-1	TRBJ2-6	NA	CASSLIQVAGSGANVLTF	TGCGCCAGCAGCCTCATACAGGTCGCAGGCTCTGGGGCCAACGTCCTGACTTTC
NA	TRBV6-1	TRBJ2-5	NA	CASSEDWQTQYF	TGTGCCAGCAGTGAGGACTGGCAGACCCAGTACTTC
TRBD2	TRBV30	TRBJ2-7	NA	CASRAGGVYEQYF	TGTGCCTCCCGCGCGGGGGGAGTCTACGAGCAGTACTTC
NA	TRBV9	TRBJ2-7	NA	CASSVTSNPVEQYF	TGTGCCAGCAGCGTTACTAGTAATCCCGTCGAGCAGTACTTC
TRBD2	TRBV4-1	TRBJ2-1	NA	CASSRTSGKPNEQFF	TGCGCCAGCAGCCGGACTAGCGGGAAGCCCAATGAGCAGTTCTTC
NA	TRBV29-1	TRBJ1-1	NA	CSVEGGRNTEAFF	TGCAGCGTTGAAGGGGGAAGGAACACTGAAGCTTTCTTT
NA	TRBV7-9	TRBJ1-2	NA	CASSLDRVDGYTF	TGTGCCAGCAGCTTAGACAGGGTTGATGGCTACACCTTC
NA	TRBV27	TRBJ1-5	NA	CASSSLGGTQHF	TGTGCCAGCAGCTCCCTTGGGGGCACTCAGCATTTT
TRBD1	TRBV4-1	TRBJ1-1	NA	CASSHGTANTEAFF	TGCGCCAGCAGCCACGGGACAGCGAACACTGAAGCTTTCTTT
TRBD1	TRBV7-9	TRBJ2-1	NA	CASSAPGTAYEQFF	TGTGCCAGCAGCGCCCCCGGGACAGCGTATGAGCAGTTCTTC
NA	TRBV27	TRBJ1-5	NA	CASSYRDSNQPQHF	TGTGCCAGCTCCTACAGGGATAGCAATCAGCCCCAGCATTTT
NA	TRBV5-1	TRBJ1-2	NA	CASSLGRIGGEGYTF	TGCGCCAGCAGCTTGGGACGCATAGGGGGTGAAGGCTACACCTTC
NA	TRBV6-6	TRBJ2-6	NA	CASSNSGANVLTF	TGTGCCAGCAGTAATTCTGGGGCCAACGTCCTGACTTTC
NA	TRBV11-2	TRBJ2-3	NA	CASSLDPGELSDTQYF	TGTGCCAGCAGCTTAGACCCAGGGGAACTGAGTGATACGCAGTATTTT
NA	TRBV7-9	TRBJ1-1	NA	CASSLVGGATEAFF	TGTGCCAGCAGCTTAGTTGGGGGGGCCACTGAAGCTTTCTTT
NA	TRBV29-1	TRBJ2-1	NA	CSVEGVQTSSSYNEQFF	TGCAGCGTCGAAGGGGTTCAGACTAGTTCCTCCTACAATGAGCAGTTCTTC
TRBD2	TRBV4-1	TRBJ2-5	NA	CASSQAAGLAKETQYF	TGCGCCAGCAGCCAAGCGGCGGGACTAGCGAAGGAGACCCAGTACTTC
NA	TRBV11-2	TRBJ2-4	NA	CASSLVGAKNIQYF	TGTGCCAGCAGCTTAGTCGGAGCCAAAAACATTCAGTACTTC
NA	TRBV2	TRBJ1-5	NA	CASKATGHRNQPQHF	TGTGCCAGCAAAGCAACGGGACACCGCAATCAGCCCCAGCATTTT
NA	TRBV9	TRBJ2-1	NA	CASSAGTPNEQFF	TGTGCCAGCAGCGCCGGGACTCCCAATGAGCAGTTCTTC
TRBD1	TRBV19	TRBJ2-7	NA	CASSTGTGPYEQYF	TGTGCCAGTAGTACCGGGACAGGTCCCTACGAGCAGTACTTC
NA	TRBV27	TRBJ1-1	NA	CASSVTATNTEAFF	TGTGCCAGCAGTGTGACAGCCACGAACACTGAAGCTTTCTTT
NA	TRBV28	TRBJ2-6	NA	CASSTGVDSGANVLTF	TGTGCCAGCAGCACCGGAGTGGACTCAGGGGCCAACGTCCTGACTTTC
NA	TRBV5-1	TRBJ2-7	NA	CASSLAGGHRSSYEQYF	TGCGCCAGCAGCTTGGCGGGCGGACACCGGAGCTCCTACGAGCAGTACTTC
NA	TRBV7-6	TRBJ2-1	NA	CASSARGLGGYNEQFF	TGTGCCAGCAGCGCCCGCGGCCTGGGGGGCTACAATGAGCAGTTCTTC
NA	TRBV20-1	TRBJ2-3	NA	CSALKEDTQYF	TGCAGTGCTCTTAAGGAAGATACGCAGTATTTT
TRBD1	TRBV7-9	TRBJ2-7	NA	CASSSNPRDRGYEQYF	TGTGCCAGCAGCTCAAACCCCCGGGACAGGGGCTACGAGCAGTACTTC
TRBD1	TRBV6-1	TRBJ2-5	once	CASTLPGQGGDF	TGTGCCAGCACTCTACCGGGACAGGGAGGAGACTTC
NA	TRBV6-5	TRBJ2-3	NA	CASSEAFTDTQYF	TGTGCCAGCAGTGAGGCCTTCACAGATACGCAGTATTTT
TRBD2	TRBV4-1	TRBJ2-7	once	CASSLLAGETYEQYF	TGCGCCAGCAGCCTTCTAGCGGGAGAGACCTACGAGCAGTACTTC
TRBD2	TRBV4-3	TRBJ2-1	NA	CASSQDLAGLKNNEQFF	TGCGCCAGCAGCCAAGACCTAGCGGGACTAAAAAACAATGAGCAGTTCTTC
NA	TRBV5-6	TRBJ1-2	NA	CASSFNRATNYGYTF	TGTGCCAGCAGCTTTAACAGGGCGACTAACTATGGCTACACCTTC
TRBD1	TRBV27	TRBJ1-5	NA	CASSLLGTGPYSNQPQHF	TGTGCCAGCAGTTTACTAGGGACAGGGCCGTATAGCAATCAGCCCCAGCATTTT
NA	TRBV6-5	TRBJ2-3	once	CASSYSPVDTQYF	TGTGCCAGCAGTTACTCACCGGTAGATACGCAGTATTTT
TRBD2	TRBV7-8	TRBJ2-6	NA	CASSFAARGGRGANVLTF	TGTGCCAGCAGCTTCGCCGCGCGGGGGGGACGTGGGGCCAACGTCCTGACTTTC